The 9 T cell receptor beta chains listed next were all sequenced from one sample in a study of blood T cell repertoires in COVID-19. Using immunoSEQ multiplex PCR, the repertoire was profiled, and TCRdb retains in-frame clones only, with some absent. The sample holds around 100,000 clones, roughly four fifths seen once. Sequencing was carried out using peripheral blood. Receptor source: a man at least 80 years old with COVID-19, enrolled during active disease.

The V and J genes are TRBV18 and TRBJ2-2, with a tentative D call TRBD1 (6 bases). This CDR3 has 15 residues. The germline V gene encodes CDR1 KGHSH and CDR2 LQKENI. Trimming took 2 bases from V and 1 from J, leaving 8 bases between them. For the CDR3, the DNA is TGTGCCAGCTCACCAAGGACAGAGAACACCGGGGAGCTGTTTTTT. Its translation is CASSPRTENTGELFF.

The genes are TRBV5-1 and TRBJ2-2; 8 positions match TRBD1. The germline gives CDR1 SGHRS, CDR2 YFSETQ. The CDR3 consists of 16 residues. The ends lost 4 bases at V and 1 base at J; junction bases unmatched: 6. The CDR3: CASSERTGWNTGELFF. CDR3 sequence (DNA): TGCGCCAGCAGCGAGAGGACAGGGTGGAACACCGGGGAGCTGTTTTTT.

This clone was picked up one time. The chain recombines TRBV9 with TRBJ1-2; possibly TRBD1 for D (5 bases). The CDR3 is made up of 16 amino acids. The germline V gene encodes CDR1 SGDLS and CDR2 YYNGEE. Trimming removed 0 bases at V and 0 bases at J, with 12 bases between. The chain's CDR3 is CASSVGVRATNYGYTF. In nucleotides, the CDR3 is TGTGCCAGCAGCGTAGGGGTCAGGGCAACTAACTATGGCTACACCTTC. Full variable domain (outside the CDR3, taken from reference TRBV9 and TRBJ1-2): DSGVTQTPKHLITATGQRVTLRCSPRSGDLSVYWYQQSLDQGLQFLIQYYNGEERAKGNILERFSAQQFPDLHSELNLSSLELGDSALYFCASSVGVRATNYGYTFGSGTRLTVV.

The chain uses TRBV19 and TRBJ1-1; D unclear. Trimming shortened V by 6 bases and J by 0 bases, and 8 bases separated the two germline ends. CDR1 is LNHDA and CDR2 is SQIVND in the germline V gene (reference sequence). The CDR3 sequence is 13 residues long. The CDR3: CASSPVMNTEAFF. Written as DNA, the CDR3 is TGTGCCAGTAGCCCCGTAATGAACACTGAAGCTTTCTTT.

V usage is TRBV19 and J usage is TRBJ2-3, with 8 bases fitting TRBD1. There are 18 residues in the CDR3. CDR1 and CDR2 (germline): LNHDA, SQIVND (reference sequence). The V and J ends lost 1 base and 0 bases, in that order; junction bases with no gene match: 9. Here the CDR3 reads CASSIGRGRGFSTDTQYF. CDR3 DNA: TGTGCCAGTAGTATAGGCAGGGGGCGCGGATTTAGCACAGATACGCAGTATTTT.

The gene calls are TRBV5-4 and TRBJ1-2, with TRBD1 identical over 7 bases. Looked up from germline, CDR1 is SGHNT and CDR2 is YYREEE (reference sequence). After removal of 8 bases from V and 5 bases from J, the junction contained 9 bases not matched to a gene. The CDR3 totals 13 residues. Here the CDR3 reads CASNPGGTYGYTF. DNA for the CDR3: TGTGCCAGTAACCCAGGGGGAACATATGGCTACACCTTC.

Here the CDR3 reads CATSDTGTDPFEAFF. CDR3 sequence (DNA): TGTGCCACCAGTGATACCGGGACAGACCCTTTTGAAGCTTTCTTT. The chain links TRBV24-1 to TRBJ1-1, with 7 bases matching TRBD1. Germline CDR1 and CDR2: KGHDR and SFDVKD. After removal of 3 bases from V and 7 bases from J, the junction contained 10 bases not matched to a gene. The CDR3 contains 15 residues.

This clone was detected only once. The chain is built from TRBV6-2 or TRBV6-3 and TRBJ2-2; D call uncertain. The CDR3 sequence is 13 residues long. Germline-derived CDR1 and CDR2 are MNHEY and SVGEGT. V was pared by 4 bases and J by 6 bases, with 9 bases between. In DNA, the CDR3 is TGTGCCAGCAGTTTTTTTGGAGCCGGGGAGCTGTTTTTT. This sequence encodes CASSFFGAGELFF.

The gene calls are TRBV11-2 and TRBJ1-2; D may be TRBD1 (6 bases). V lost 1 base and J 3 bases, leaving 9 bases between the germline ends. This CDR3 is built from 14 residues. Germline V gene lookup returns CDR1 SGHAT and CDR2 FQNNGV. This chain's CDR3 is CASSLGEGDYGYTF. For the CDR3, the DNA is TGTGCCAGCAGCTTAGGGGAGGGGGACTATGGCTACACCTTC.